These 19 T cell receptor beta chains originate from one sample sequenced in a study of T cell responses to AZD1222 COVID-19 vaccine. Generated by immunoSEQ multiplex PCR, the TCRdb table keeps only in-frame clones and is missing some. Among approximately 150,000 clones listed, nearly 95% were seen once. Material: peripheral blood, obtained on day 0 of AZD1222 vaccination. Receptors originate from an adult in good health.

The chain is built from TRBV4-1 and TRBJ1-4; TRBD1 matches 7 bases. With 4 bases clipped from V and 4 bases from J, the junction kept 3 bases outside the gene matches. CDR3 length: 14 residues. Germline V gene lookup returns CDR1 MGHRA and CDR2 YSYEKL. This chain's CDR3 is CASSPGDSNEKLFF. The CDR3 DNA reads TGCGCCAGCAGCCCCGGGGACAGTAATGAAAAACTGTTTTTT.

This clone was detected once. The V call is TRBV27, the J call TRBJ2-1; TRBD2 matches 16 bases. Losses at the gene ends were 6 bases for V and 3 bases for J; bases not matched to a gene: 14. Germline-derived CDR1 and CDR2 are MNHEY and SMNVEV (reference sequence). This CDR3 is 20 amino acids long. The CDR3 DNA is TGTGCCAGCAGACCCTCGGGGGGACTAGCGGGAGGGCCGTTCTACAATGAGCAGTTCTTC. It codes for CASRPSGGLAGGPFYNEQFF.

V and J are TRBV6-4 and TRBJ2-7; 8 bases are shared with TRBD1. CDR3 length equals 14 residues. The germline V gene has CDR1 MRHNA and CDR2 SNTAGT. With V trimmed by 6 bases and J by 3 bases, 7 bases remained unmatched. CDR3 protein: CASRIQGVGYEQYF. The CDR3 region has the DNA TGTGCCAGCAGGATACAGGGGGTGGGCTACGAGCAGTACTTC.

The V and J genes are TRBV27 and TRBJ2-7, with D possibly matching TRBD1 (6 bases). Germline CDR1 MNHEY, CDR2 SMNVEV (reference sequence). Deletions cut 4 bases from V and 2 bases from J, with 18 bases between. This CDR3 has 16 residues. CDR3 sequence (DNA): TGTGCCAGCAGTTCCCCTCTAGGGACAAGTGCCTACGAGCAGTACTTC. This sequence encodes CASSSPLGTSAYEQYF.

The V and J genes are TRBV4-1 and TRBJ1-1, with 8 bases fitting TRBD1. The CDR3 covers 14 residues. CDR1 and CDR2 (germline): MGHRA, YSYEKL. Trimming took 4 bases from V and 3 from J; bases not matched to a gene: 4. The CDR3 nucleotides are TGCGCCAGCAGCCGCACGACAGGGGACACTGAAGCTTTCTTT. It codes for CASSRTTGDTEAFF.

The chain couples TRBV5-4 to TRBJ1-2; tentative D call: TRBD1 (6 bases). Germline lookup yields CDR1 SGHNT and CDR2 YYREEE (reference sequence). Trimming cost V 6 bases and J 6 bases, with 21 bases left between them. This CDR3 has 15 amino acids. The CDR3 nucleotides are TGTGCCAGCACCCCCGAAGAAGGGGGGTGGAATGGCTACACCTTC. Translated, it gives CASTPEEGGWNGYTF. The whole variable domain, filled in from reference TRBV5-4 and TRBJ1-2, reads ETGVTQSPTHLIKTRGQQVTLRCSSQSGHNTVSWYQQALGQGPQFIFQYYREEENGRGNFPPRFSGLQFPNYSSELNVNALELDDSALYLCASTPEEGGWNGYTFGSGTRLTVV.

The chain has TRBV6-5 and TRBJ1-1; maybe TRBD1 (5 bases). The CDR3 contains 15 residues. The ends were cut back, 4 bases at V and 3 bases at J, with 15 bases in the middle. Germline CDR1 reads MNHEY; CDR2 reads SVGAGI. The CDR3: CASSFNYQGYTEAFF. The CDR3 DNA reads TGTGCCAGCAGTTTCAACTACCAGGGTTACACTGAAGCTTTCTTT.

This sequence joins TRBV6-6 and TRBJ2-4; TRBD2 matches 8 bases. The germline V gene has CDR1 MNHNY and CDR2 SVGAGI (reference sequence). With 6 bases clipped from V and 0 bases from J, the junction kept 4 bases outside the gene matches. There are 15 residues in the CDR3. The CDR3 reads CASRPLAVAKNIQYF. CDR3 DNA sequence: TGTGCCAGCAGACCACTAGCGGTAGCCAAAAACATTCAGTACTTC.

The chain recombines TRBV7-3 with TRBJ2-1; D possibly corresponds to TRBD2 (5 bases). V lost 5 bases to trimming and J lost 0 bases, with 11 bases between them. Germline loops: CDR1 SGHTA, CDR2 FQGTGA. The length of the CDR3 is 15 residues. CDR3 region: CASSPGLSSYNEQFF. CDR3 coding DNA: TGTGCCAGCAGCCCCGGACTTAGCTCCTACAATGAGCAGTTCTTC.

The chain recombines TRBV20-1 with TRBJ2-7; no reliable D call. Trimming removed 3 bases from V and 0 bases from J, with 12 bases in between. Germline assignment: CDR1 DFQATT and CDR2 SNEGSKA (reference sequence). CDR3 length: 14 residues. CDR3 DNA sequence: TGCAGTGCTAGTCCCCCCACAGACTCCTACGAGCAGTACTTC. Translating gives CSASPPTDSYEQYF.

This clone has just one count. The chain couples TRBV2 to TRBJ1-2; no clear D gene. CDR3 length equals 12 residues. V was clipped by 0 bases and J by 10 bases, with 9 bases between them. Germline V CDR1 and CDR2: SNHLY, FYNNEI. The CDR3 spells CASSEAFGLYTF. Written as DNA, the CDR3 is TGTGCCAGCAGTGAAGCTTTTGGACTCTACACCTTC.

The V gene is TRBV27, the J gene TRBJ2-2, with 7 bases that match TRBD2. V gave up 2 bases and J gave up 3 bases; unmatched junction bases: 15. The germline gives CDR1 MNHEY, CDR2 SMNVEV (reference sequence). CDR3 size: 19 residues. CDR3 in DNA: TGTGCCAGCAGTTTAGATCGACTAGCCGATATTCGGGACACCGGGGAGCTGTTTTTT. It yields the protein CASSLDRLADIRDTGELFF.

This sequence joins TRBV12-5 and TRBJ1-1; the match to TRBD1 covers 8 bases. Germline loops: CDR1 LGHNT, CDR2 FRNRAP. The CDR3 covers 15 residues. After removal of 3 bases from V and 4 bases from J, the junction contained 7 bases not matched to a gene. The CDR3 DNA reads TGTGCTAGTGGTTTCCTCACAGGGGGAGGCACTGAAGCTTTCTTT. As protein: CASGFLTGGGTEAFF. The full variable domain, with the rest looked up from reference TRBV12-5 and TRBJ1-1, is DARVTQTPRHKVTEMGQEVTMRCQPILGHNTVFWYRQTMMQGLELLAYFRNRAPLDDSGMPKDRFSAEMPDATLATLKIQPSEPRDSAVYFCASGFLTGGGTEAFFGQGTRLTVV.

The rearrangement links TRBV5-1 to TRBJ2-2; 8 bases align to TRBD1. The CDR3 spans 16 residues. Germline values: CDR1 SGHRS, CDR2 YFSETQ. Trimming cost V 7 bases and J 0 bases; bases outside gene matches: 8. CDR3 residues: CASQTGDHTNTGELFF. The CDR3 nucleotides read TGCGCCAGCCAGACAGGGGACCATACGAACACCGGGGAGCTGTTTTTT.

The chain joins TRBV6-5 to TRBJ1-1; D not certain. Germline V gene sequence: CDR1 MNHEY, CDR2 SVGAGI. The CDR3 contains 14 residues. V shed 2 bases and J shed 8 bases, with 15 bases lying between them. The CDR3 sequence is CASSYRPGVSEAFF. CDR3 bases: TGTGCCAGCAGTTACCGCCCAGGAGTTTCCGAAGCTTTCTTT.

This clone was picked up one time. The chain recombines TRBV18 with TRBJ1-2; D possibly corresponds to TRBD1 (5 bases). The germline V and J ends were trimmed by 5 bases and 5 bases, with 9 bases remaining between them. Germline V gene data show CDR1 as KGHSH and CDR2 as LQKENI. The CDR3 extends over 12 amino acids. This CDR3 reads CASSTRGYGYTF. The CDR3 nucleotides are TGTGCCAGCTCAACGCGGGGGTATGGCTACACCTTC.

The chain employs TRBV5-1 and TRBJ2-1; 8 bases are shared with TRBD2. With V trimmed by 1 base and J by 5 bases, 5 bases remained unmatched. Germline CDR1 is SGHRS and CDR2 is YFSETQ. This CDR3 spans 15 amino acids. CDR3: CASSLSSGYNNEQFF. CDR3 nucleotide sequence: TGCGCCAGCAGCTTGTCTAGCGGGTATAACAATGAGCAGTTCTTC.

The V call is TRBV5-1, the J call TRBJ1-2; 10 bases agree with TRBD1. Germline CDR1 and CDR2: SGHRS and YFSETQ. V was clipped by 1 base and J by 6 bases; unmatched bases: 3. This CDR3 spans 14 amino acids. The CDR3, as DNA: TGCGCCAGCAGCTTGAGCGGGACAGGGGATGGCTACACCTTC. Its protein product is CASSLSGTGDGYTF.

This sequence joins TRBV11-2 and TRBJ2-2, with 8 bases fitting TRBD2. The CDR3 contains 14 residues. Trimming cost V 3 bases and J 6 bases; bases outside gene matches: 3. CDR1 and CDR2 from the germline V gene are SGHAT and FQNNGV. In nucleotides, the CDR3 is TGTGCCAGCAGCTTGGGACTAGGGGCCGGGGAGCTGTTTTTT. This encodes CASSLGLGAGELFF.